The subject of this entry is one T cell receptor (beta chain). Its antigen is unknown. Germline V gene sequence: CDR1 LGHDT, CDR2 YNNKEL (reference sequence). This CDR3 contains 15 residues. Template switching added UMIs carrying a 6-nucleotide sample barcode. TCRdb reanalyzed the 5' RACE reads and collapses them to one entry per CDR3 protein, without DNA. The table lists 440,000 or so distinct CDR3 sequences, with around 2.4% in the top ten. These data come from a study of monozygotic twins with inflammatory bowel disease. The study, taken as a whole, reports: Neither one strong signal nor one clonotype associated with IBD was supported. On the inverse Simpson index, IBD patients scored lower for TCRbeta diversity than healthy co-twins.

The chain combines TRBV3-1 with TRBJ1-1; with no DNA, the TCRdb D assignment of TRBD1 cannot be verified. The TCR sequence derives from a human donor with ulcerative colitis or Crohn's disease, or a healthy co-twin of an affected twin (not recorded which). The sequencing input was blood. Here the CDR3 reads CASRQGVTGDTEAFF.